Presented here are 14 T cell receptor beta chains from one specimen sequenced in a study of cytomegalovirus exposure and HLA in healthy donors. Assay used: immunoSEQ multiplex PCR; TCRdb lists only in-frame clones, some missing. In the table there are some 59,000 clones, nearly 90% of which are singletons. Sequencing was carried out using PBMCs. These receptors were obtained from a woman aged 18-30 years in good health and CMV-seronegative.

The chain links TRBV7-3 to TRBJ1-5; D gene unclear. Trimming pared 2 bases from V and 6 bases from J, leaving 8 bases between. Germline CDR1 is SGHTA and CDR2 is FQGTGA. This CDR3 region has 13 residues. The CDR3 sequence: CASSLVGGQPQHF. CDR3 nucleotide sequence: TGTGCCAGCAGCTTAGTCGGCGGTCAGCCCCAGCATTTT.

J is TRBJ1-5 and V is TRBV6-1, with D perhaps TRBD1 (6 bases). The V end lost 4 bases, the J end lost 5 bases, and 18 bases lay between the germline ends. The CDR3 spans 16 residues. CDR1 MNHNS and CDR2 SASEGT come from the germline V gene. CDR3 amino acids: CASSAGRGGSDQPQHF. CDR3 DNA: TGTGCCAGCAGTGCTGGGAGGGGGGGCTCAGATCAGCCCCAGCATTTT.

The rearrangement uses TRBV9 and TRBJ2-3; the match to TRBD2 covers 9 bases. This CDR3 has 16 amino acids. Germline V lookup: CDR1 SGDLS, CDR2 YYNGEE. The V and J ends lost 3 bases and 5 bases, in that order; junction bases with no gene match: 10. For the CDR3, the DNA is TGTGCCAGCAGCGCCCACGTGCGGGGGGGCCGAGATACGCAGTATTTT. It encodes CASSAHVRGGRDTQYF.

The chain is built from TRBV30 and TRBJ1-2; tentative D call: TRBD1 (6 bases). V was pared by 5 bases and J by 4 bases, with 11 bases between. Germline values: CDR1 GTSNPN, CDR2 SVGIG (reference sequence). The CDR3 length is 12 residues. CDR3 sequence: CAWYRVPYGYTF. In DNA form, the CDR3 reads TGTGCCTGGTACAGGGTCCCCTATGGCTACACCTTC. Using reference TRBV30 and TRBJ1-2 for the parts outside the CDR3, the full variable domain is SQTIHQWPATLVQPVGSPLSLECTVEGTSNPNLYWYRQAAGRGLQLLFYSVGIGQISSEVPQNLSASRPQDRQFILSSKKLLLSDSGFYLCAWYRVPYGYTFGSGTRLTVV.

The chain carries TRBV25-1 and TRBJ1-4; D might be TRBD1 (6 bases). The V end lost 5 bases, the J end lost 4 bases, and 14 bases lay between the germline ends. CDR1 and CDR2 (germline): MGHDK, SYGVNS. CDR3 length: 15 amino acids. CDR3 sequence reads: CASSHSWGHNEKLFF. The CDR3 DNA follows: TGTGCCAGCAGTCACTCCTGGGGGCATAATGAAAAACTGTTTTTT.

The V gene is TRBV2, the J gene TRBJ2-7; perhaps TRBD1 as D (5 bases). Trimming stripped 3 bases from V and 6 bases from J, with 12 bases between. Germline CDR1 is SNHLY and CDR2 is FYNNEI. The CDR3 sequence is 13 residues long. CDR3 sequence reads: CASSDSRAGEQYF. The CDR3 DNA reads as TGTGCCAGCAGTGATTCCAGGGCCGGCGAGCAGTACTTC. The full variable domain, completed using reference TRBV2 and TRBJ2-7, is EPEVTQTPSHQVTQMGQEVILRCVPISNHLYFYWYRQILGQKVEFLVSFYNNEISEKSEIFDDQFSVERPDGSNFTLKIRSTKLEDSAMYFCASSDSRAGEQYFGPGTRLTVT.

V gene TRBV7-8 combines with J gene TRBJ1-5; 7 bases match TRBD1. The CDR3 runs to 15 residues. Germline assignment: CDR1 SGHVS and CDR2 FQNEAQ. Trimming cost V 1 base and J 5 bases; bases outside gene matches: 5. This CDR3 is CASSLVPGQHQPQHF. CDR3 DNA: TGTGCCAGCAGCTTAGTCCCGGGACAGCATCAGCCCCAGCATTTT.

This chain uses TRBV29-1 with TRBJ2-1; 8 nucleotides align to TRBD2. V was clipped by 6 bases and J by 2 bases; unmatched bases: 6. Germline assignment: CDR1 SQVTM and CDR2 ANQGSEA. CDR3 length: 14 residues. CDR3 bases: TGCAGCGTGTCGGGGGGGATAACCTACAATGAGCAGTTCTTC. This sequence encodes CSVSGGITYNEQFF.

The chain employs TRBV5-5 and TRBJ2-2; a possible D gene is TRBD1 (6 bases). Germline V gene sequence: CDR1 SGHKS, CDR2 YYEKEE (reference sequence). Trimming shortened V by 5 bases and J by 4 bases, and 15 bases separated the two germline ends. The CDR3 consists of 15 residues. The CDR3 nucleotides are TGTGCCAGCAGTTCCACAGGGAAGGGCACCGGGGAGCTGTTTTTT. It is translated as CASSSTGKGTGELFF.

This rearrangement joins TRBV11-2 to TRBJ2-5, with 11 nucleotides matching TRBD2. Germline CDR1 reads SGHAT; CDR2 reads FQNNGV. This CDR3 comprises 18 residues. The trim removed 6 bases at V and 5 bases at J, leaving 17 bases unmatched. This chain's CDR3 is CASRLGALLAGEGETQYF. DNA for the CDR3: TGTGCCAGCAGGCTCGGGGCTCTACTAGCGGGAGAGGGGGAGACCCAGTACTTC. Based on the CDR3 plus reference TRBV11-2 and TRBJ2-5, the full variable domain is EAGVAQSPRYKIIEKRQSVAFWCNPISGHATLYWYQQILGQGPKLLIQFQNNGVVDDSQLPKDRFSAERLKGVDSTLKIQPAKLEDSAVYLCASRLGALLAGEGETQYFGPGTRLLVL.

The CDR3 is CASSLGTGQLYGYTF. CDR3 DNA: TGTGCCAGCTCGCTCGGGACAGGGCAGCTCTATGGCTACACCTTC. The chain is built from TRBV18 and TRBJ1-2; 9 nucleotides line up with TRBD1. The CDR3 has 15 residues. Losses at the gene ends were 6 bases for V and 4 bases for J; bases not matched to a gene: 9. In germline, CDR1 is KGHSH, CDR2 LQKENI.

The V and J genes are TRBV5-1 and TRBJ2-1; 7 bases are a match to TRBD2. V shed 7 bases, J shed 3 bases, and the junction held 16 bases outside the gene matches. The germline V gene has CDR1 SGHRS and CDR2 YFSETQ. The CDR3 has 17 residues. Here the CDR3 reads CASGFGGLRGGYNEQFF. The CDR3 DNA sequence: TGCGCCAGCGGATTCGGGGGTCTCCGCGGGGGCTACAATGAGCAGTTCTTC.

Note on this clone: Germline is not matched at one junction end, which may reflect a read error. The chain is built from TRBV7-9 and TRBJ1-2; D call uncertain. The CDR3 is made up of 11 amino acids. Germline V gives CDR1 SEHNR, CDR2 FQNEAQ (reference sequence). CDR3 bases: TGTGCCAGCAGCCTACCGTTGTCGGGTTCCTTC. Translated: CASSLPLSGSF. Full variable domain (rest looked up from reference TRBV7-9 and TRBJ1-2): DTGVSQNPRHKITKRGQNVTFRCDPISEHNRLYWYRQTLGQGPEFLTYFQNEAQLEKSRLLSDRFSAERPKGSFSTLEIQRTEQGDSAMYLCASSLPLSGSFGSGTRLTVV.

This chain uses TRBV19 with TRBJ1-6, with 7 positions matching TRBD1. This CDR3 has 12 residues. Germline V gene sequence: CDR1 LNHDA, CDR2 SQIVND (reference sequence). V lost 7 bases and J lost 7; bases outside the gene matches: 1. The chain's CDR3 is CASTTGNSPLHF. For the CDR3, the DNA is TGTGCCAGTACGACAGGGAATTCACCCCTCCACTTT.